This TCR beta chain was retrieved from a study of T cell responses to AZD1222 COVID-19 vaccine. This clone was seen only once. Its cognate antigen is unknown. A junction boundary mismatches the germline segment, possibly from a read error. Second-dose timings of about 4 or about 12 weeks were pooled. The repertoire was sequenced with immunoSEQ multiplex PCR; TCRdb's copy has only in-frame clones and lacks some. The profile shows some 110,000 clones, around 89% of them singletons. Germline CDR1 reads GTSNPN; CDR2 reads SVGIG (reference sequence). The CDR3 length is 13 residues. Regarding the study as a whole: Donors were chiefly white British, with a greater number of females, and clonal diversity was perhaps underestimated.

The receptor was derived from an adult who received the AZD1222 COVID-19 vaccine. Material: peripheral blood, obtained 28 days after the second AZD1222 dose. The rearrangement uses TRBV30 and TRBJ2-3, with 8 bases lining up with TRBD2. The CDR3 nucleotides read TGTGCCTGGAATGCGGGAGGCTCAGGAAAGGGGGATTTT. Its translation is CAWNAGGSGKGDF.